One sample yielded the 28 T cell receptor beta chains listed below, sequenced in a study of blood T cell repertoires in COVID-19. The protocol was immunoSEQ multiplex PCR, while the TCRdb copy is restricted to in-frame clones and leaves out a portion. Altogether approximately 120,000 clones are present, 84% being singletons, with the ten largest covering roughly 7.9%. Sequenced sample: peripheral blood. The source of these receptors is a woman over 75 with active or convalescent COVID-19.

This clone was counted once. V gene TRBV10-3 combines with J gene TRBJ1-1; D is perhaps TRBD1 (5 bases). V lost 5 bases and J 0 bases, leaving 13 bases between the germline ends. The germline V gene encodes CDR1 ENHRY and CDR2 SYGVKD. The CDR3 spans 15 residues. Here the CDR3 DNA reads TGTGCCATCAGTCCAAACCAGGGCTTGAACACTGAAGCTTTCTTT. Translating gives CAISPNQGLNTEAFF.

The chain couples TRBV6-5 to TRBJ2-3; D is possibly TRBD1 (7 bases). CDR3 length: 15 residues. Per germline, CDR1 MNHEY and CDR2 SVGAGI. Trimming left V 6 bases short and J 1 base short, with 14 bases between. Written as DNA, the CDR3 is TGTGCCAGCAGACCCCAGGGGGAGGGCACAGATACGCAGTATTTT. It is translated as CASRPQGEGTDTQYF.

This clone was recorded once. The CDR3: CASSYPPRRRTRANYGYTF. The DNA for the CDR3 is TGTGCCAGCAGTTACCCCCCTCGAAGGCGGACTCGAGCTAACTATGGCTACACCTTC. This rearrangement joins TRBV6-2 or TRBV6-3 to TRBJ1-2; D gene unclear. The CDR3 is 19 residues long. From germline, CDR1 is MNHEY and CDR2 SVGEGT. V was shortened by 2 bases and J by 0 bases, with 22 bases between the two germline ends.

The gene calls are TRBV25-1 and TRBJ2-2, with TRBD1 as a possible D gene (6 bases). V shed 6 bases and J shed 4 bases, with 18 bases lying between them. The CDR3 sequence is 16 residues long. Germline values: CDR1 MGHDK, CDR2 SYGVNS. CDR3 in DNA: TGTGCCAGCAGGGAGCTAGGGGGAGCTAGCACCGGGGAGCTGTTTTTT. Its translation: CASRELGGASTGELFF.

This chain joins TRBV11-2 and TRBJ2-7; D perhaps matches TRBD1 (5 bases). The germline CDR1 and CDR2 sequences are SGHAT and FQNNGV. CDR3 length equals 15 residues. Trimming took 0 bases from V and 4 from J, leaving 13 bases between them. The CDR3 reads CASSLDGQGLYEQYF. The CDR3 nucleotides read TGTGCCAGCAGCTTAGACGGGCAGGGCCTTTACGAGCAGTACTTC.

The V and J genes are TRBV6-2 or TRBV6-3 and TRBJ2-5; D is possibly TRBD2 (6 bases). The germline V gene has CDR1 MNHEY and CDR2 SVGEGT. This CDR3 is 14 amino acids long. Trimming pared 3 bases from V and 1 base from J, leaving 9 bases between. CDR3: CASSYSGVQETQYF. CDR3 DNA sequence: TGTGCCAGCAGTTATAGCGGAGTCCAAGAGACCCAGTACTTC.

The chain couples TRBV29-1 to TRBJ2-3; a possible D gene is TRBD1 (6 bases). The V gene's germline CDR1 is SQVTM and CDR2 ANQGSEA. CDR3 length equals 13 residues. Trimming stripped 4 bases from V and 4 bases from J, with 12 bases between. CDR3 coding DNA: TGCAGCGTTGTTAAACAGGGTCCAGATACGCAGTATTTT. Amino acids: CSVVKQGPDTQYF.

V usage is TRBV7-9 and J usage is TRBJ2-1, with D perhaps TRBD1 (5 bases). The V gene's germline CDR1 is SEHNR and CDR2 FQNEAQ (reference sequence). V lost 1 base to trimming and J lost 6 bases, with 7 bases between them. The CDR3 sequence is 13 residues long. The CDR3: CASSLGRVNEQFF. DNA for the CDR3: TGTGCCAGCAGCTTAGGCAGGGTCAATGAGCAGTTCTTC. Filled out from reference TRBV7-9 and TRBJ2-1, the complete variable domain reads DTGVSQNPRHKITKRGQNVTFRCDPISEHNRLYWYRQTLGQGPEFLTYFQNEAQLEKSRLLSDRFSAERPKGSFSTLEIQRTEQGDSAMYLCASSLGRVNEQFFGPGTRLTVL.

The chain recombines TRBV7-2 with TRBJ2-7; tentatively, D is TRBD2 (7 bases). Germline assignment: CDR1 SGHTA and CDR2 FQGNSA. CDR3 size: 16 residues. The V end was cut by 6 bases, the J end by 6 bases, with 24 bases between. CDR3: CASSSAPGGPTPEQYF. CDR3 coding DNA: TGTGCCAGCAGTTCAGCCCCGGGGGGCCCGACCCCCGAGCAGTACTTC.

This rearrangement joins TRBV5-4 to TRBJ2-3, with unresolved D. The CDR3 length is 15 residues. The V end lost 0 bases, the J end lost 0 bases, and 8 bases lay between the germline ends. CDR1 and CDR2 from the germline V gene are SGHNT and YYREEE (reference sequence). This CDR3 reads CASSLAAGSTDTQYF. DNA for the CDR3: TGTGCCAGCAGCTTGGCGGCAGGTAGCACAGATACGCAGTATTTT.

This clone appeared a few times. Other DNA sequences of this sample code for an identical CDR3. The chain employs TRBV30 and TRBJ1-5; TRBD1 is a possible D gene (5 bases). Trimming took off 0 bases at V and 5 bases at J, with 8 bases between the two ends. The CDR3 extends over 13 amino acids. CDR1 and CDR2 from the germline V gene are GTSNPN and SVGIG (reference sequence). The DNA of the CDR3 is TGTGCCTGGAGTGTAGGAGGGGATCAGCCCCAGCATTTT. It encodes CAWSVGGDQPQHF.

V gene TRBV5-1 combines with J gene TRBJ2-2; TRBD2 matches at 7 bases. V shed 5 bases and J 4 bases; nucleotides not matched to a gene: 20. Germline CDR1 SGHRS, CDR2 YFSETQ. There are 19 residues in the CDR3. In DNA form, the CDR3 reads TGCGCCAGCAGGCGCGGGGGACTCACATCGGGGAGGGGCACCGGGGAGCTGTTTTTT. It yields the protein CASRRGGLTSGRGTGELFF.

The rearrangement uses TRBV5-1 and TRBJ2-7; TRBD1 agrees at 10 bases. The trim removed 1 base at V and 5 bases at J, leaving 3 bases unmatched. This CDR3 region has 14 residues. Looked up from germline, CDR1 is SGHRS and CDR2 is YFSETQ. The DNA for the CDR3 is TGCGCCAGCAGCTTGCAGGGACAGGGGAACGAGCAGTACTTC. The encoded protein is CASSLQGQGNEQYF.

The chain uses TRBV27 and TRBJ2-5, with D possibly being TRBD1 (6 bases). Deletions cut 4 bases from V and 1 base from J, with 10 bases between. This CDR3 contains 14 residues. Looked up from germline, CDR1 is MNHEY and CDR2 is SMNVEV (reference sequence). The CDR3: CASSSPTGQETQYF. In DNA, the CDR3 is TGTGCCAGCAGTTCTCCGACAGGCCAAGAGACCCAGTACTTC.

This chain uses TRBV29-1 with TRBJ2-7, with D possibly being TRBD2 (5 bases). The V gene lost 0 bases and the J gene lost 2 bases, with 14 bases spanning the gap. The germline CDR1 and CDR2 sequences are SQVTM and ANQGSEA. This CDR3 comprises 15 residues. CDR3: CSVEDPRDSPYEQYF. The CDR3 DNA reads as TGCAGCGTTGAAGATCCCCGGGATAGCCCCTACGAGCAGTACTTC.

This clone was detected once. The chain recombines TRBV3-1 (or the pseudogene TRBV3-2) with TRBJ2-1; TRBD1 is a possible D gene (6 bases). Trimming cost V 6 bases and J 9 bases, with 12 bases left between them. There are 12 residues in the CDR3. Looked up from germline, CDR1 is LGHDT and CDR2 is YNNKEL (reference sequence). The CDR3 bases are TGTGCCAGCAGTAACAGGGATAGTGAGCAGTTCTTC. This gives the protein CASSNRDSEQFF.

The genes are TRBV10-2 and TRBJ2-1, with 8 bases fitting TRBD1. The germline V gene encodes CDR1 WSHSY and CDR2 SAAADI. The trim removed 7 bases at V and 9 bases at J, leaving 8 bases unmatched. The CDR3 contains 13 residues. Here the CDR3 reads CASTDAGGLEQFF. The CDR3, as DNA: TGCGCCAGCACCGACGCAGGGGGCCTTGAGCAGTTCTTC.

The chain joins TRBV27 to TRBJ2-1, with D maybe TRBD2 (5 bases). This CDR3 has 17 amino acids. Trimming left V 2 bases short and J 4 bases short, with 18 bases between. Germline-derived CDR1 and CDR2 are MNHEY and SMNVEV (reference sequence). DNA for the CDR3: TGTGCCAGCAGTTTAGATTACCCCCGAGGGTCTTACAATGAGCAGTTCTTC. It translates to CASSLDYPRGSYNEQFF.

The chain combines TRBV6-5 with TRBJ2-7; TRBD1 is a possible D gene (5 bases). Per the germline V gene, CDR1 is MNHEY and CDR2 is SVGAGI. This CDR3 is 11 amino acids long. The germline V and J ends were trimmed by 7 bases and 2 bases, with 6 bases remaining between them. This CDR3 reads CASKTAYEQYF. The DNA of the CDR3 is TGTGCCAGCAAGACAGCCTACGAGCAGTACTTC.

The rearrangement links TRBV18 to TRBJ1-2; possible D gene TRBD1, 6 bases. There are 15 residues in the CDR3. Germline V lookup: CDR1 KGHSH, CDR2 LQKENI. V dropped 4 bases and J dropped 0 bases, with 12 bases sitting between them. CDR3 sequence (DNA): TGTGCCAGCTCACGTGGACAGCAGCCTAACTATGGCTACACCTTC. Translation gives CASSRGQQPNYGYTF.

The chain carries TRBV11-2 and TRBJ2-1; D gene unclear. The ends were cut back, 5 bases at V and 7 bases at J, with 12 bases in the middle. Germline lookup yields CDR1 SGHAT and CDR2 FQNNGV. CDR3 size: 13 residues. For the CDR3, the DNA is TGTGCCAGCAGCCCCCCAGCGCGGAATGAGCAGTTCTTC. It translates to CASSPPARNEQFF.

The rearrangement joins TRBV3-1 (or the pseudogene TRBV3-2) to TRBJ2-7; 7 bases agree with TRBD1. Germline CDR1 reads LGHDT; CDR2 reads YNNKEL (reference sequence). This CDR3 has 13 residues. V shed 5 bases, J shed 3 bases, and the junction held 4 bases outside the gene matches. The DNA of the CDR3 is TGTGCCAGCAGCTTGGGACAGTTCTACGAGCAGTACTTC. Translating it yields CASSLGQFYEQYF.

This rearrangement joins TRBV5-1 to TRBJ1-1; D is possibly TRBD1 (5 bases). Germline V CDR1 and CDR2: SGHRS, YFSETQ. The germline V and J ends were trimmed by 4 bases and 3 bases, with 13 bases remaining between them. The CDR3 length is 14 residues. The CDR3 spells CASSMDGGDTEAFF. CDR3 bases: TGCGCCAGCAGCATGGACGGGGGAGACACTGAAGCTTTCTTT.

V usage is TRBV5-1 and J usage is TRBJ1-4, with 9 bases matching TRBD1. The CDR3 sequence is 16 residues long. The germline V gene has CDR1 SGHRS and CDR2 YFSETQ. V dropped 1 base and J dropped 8; count of bases not matched to a gene: 9. This CDR3 is CASSLSNPGQGEKLFF. The CDR3 DNA sequence: TGCGCCAGCAGCTTGTCAAATCCGGGACAGGGCGAAAAACTGTTTTTT.

The rearrangement links TRBV24-1 to TRBJ2-1; 7 bases are shared with TRBD1. CDR3 length: 15 amino acids. Germline lookup yields CDR1 KGHDR and CDR2 SFDVKD. V lost 5 bases to trimming and J lost 4 bases; unmatched junction nucleotides: 7. CDR3 sequence: CATSVGTGVYNEQFF. The CDR3 DNA reads TGTGCCACCAGTGTAGGAACAGGGGTGTACAATGAGCAGTTCTTC.

This clone is a singleton in its sample. This chain connects TRBV29-1 to TRBJ1-2; the D is unclear. Germline V CDR1 and CDR2: SQVTM, ANQGSEA. Trimming shortened V by 5 bases and J by 2 bases, and 15 bases separated the two germline ends. The CDR3 runs to 14 residues. The CDR3: CSVRKLEVNYGYTF. The CDR3 region has the DNA TGCAGCGTTCGTAAGCTCGAAGTAAACTATGGCTACACCTTC. Full variable domain (rest looked up from reference TRBV29-1 and TRBJ1-2): SAVISQKPSRDICQRGTSLTIQCQVDSQVTMMFWYRQQPGQSLTLIATANQGSEATYESGFVIDKFPISRPNLTFSTLTVSNMSPEDSSIYLCSVRKLEVNYGYTFGSGTRLTVV.

This sequence joins TRBV4-1 and TRBJ2-7; D gene ambiguous. This CDR3 comprises 14 residues. Germline CDR1 and CDR2: MGHRA and YSYEKL. V gave up 0 bases and J gave up 0 bases, with 6 bases separating them. DNA of the CDR3: TGCGCCAGCAGCCAAGACGCGAGCTCCTACGAGCAGTACTTC. Translated: CASSQDASSYEQYF.

The chain is built from TRBV9 and TRBJ2-3; 7 positions match TRBD2. Trimming at V came to 2 bases and at J to 8 bases, leaving 5 bases not matched to a gene. Germline V gene lookup returns CDR1 SGDLS and CDR2 YYNGEE. The CDR3 is 13 amino acids. The CDR3 coding sequence is TGTGCCAGCAGCGTGGGGGGGAAGAGTACGCAGTATTTT. It specifies CASSVGGKSTQYF.